Listed below are T cell receptor beta chains from one sample, sequenced in a study of human T cells and chemical hapten exposure. One entry per CDR3 protein results from TCRdb running MiXCR on the RACE reads. The table has 110,000 to 150,000 distinct CDR3 sequences, 10% to 15% seen once. The sample here was whole blood, taken in connection with sensitization to the hapten diphenylcyclopropenone (DPC). These receptors all stem from a woman aged 45-60 years with alopecia areata. Some clones in this sample may be carry-over from other donors' samples. CDR3s include the opening cysteine and the closing phenylalanine or tryptophan. A D gene is named only where the DNA matches it firmly. Size is stated for part of the rows, as once, few or many counts, or as a class when the clone is expanded.

NA	NA	TRBJ2-3	TRBV5-4	TGTGCCAGCAGCTCAGTCCCCACAGATACGCAGTATTTT	CASSSVPTDTQYF
NA	NA	TRBJ2-1	TRBV2	TGTGCCAGCAGTGAGTGGCTCGCTGGCGGTGAGCAGTTCTTC	CASSEWLAGGEQFF
NA	NA	TRBJ2-7	TRBV28	TGTGCCAGCAGTTTCACTGCGGCCTACGAGCAGTACTTC	CASSFTAAYEQYF
many	NA	TRBJ2-3	TRBV29-1	TGCAGCGTTGCAGCAAGCACAGATACGCAGTATTTT	CSVAASTDTQYF
NA	TRBD2	TRBJ2-1	TRBV3-1	TGTGCCAGCAGCCTCGTCCTCAGCGGGAACAATGAGCAGTTCTTC	CASSLVLSGNNEQFF
few	NA	TRBJ1-1	TRBV5-8	TGTGCCAGCAGCTGGGCGAAGGGGTCCACTGAAGCTTTCTTT	CASSWAKGSTEAFF
NA	NA	TRBJ2-1	TRBV29-1	TGCAGCGGGGGACTTGGGAATGAGCAGTTCTTC	CSGGLGNEQFF
few	TRBD1	TRBJ1-5	TRBV28	TGTGCCAGCAGTTCGACAGGGGGCACCGGTCAGCCCCAGCATTTT	CASSSTGGTGQPQHF
few	TRBD1	TRBJ2-7	TRBV28	TGTGCCACCCGGGACAGCACCTACGAGCAGTACTTC	CATRDSTYEQYF
NA	NA	TRBJ2-7	TRBV10-3	TGTGCCATCAGTGAACCCCTCGGTTTAGTGTCAGGGGAAAACGAGCAGTACTTC	CAISEPLGLVSGENEQYF
few	NA	TRBJ2-3	TRBV3-1	TGTGCCAGCAGCCAGGTCGGCGGAGGCACAGATACGCAGTATTTT	CASSQVGGGTDTQYF
many	TRBD2	TRBJ2-7	TRBV5-4	TGTGCCAGCAGCTATGGGACTAGCGGGGCCGCCCACGAGCAGTACTTC	CASSYGTSGAAHEQYF
few	NA	TRBJ2-7	TRBV10-3	TGTGCCATCAGTGAAGCCAGGGACTACGAGCAGTACTTC	CAISEARDYEQYF
many	NA	TRBJ1-6	TRBV20-1	TGCAGTGCTAGAGTACAGAGCTCCTATAATTCACCCCTCCACTTT	CSARVQSSYNSPLHF
NA	NA	TRBJ1-6	TRBV7-9	TGTGCCAGCAGCTTATTGCCCGCGATAGATTCACCCCTCCACTTT	CASSLLPAIDSPLHF
NA	TRBD2	TRBJ2-7	TRBV18	TGTGCCAGCTCACCGGGGACTAGCGGGAGGGCGGCCTACGAGCAGTACTTC	CASSPGTSGRAAYEQYF
few	NA	TRBJ2-5	TRBV4-2	TGTGCCAGCAGCCAAGGGGAAAGCGATCGGGGAGAGACCCAGTACTTC	CASSQGESDRGETQYF
many	TRBD2	TRBJ2-3	TRBV18	TGTGCCAGCTCTCGTATAGCGGGAAGCACAGATACGCAGTATTTT	CASSRIAGSTDTQYF
NA	TRBD1	TRBJ2-5	TRBV6-1	TGTGCCAGCAGTGCTCAGCGTCAGGCAGGGGGGACCCAGTACTTC	CASSAQRQAGGTQYF
many	TRBD1	TRBJ1-6	TRBV7-2	TGTGCCAGCAGCTTCCAACAGGGGGCCAATTCACCCCTCCACTTT	CASSFQQGANSPLHF
NA	NA	TRBJ2-1	TRBV28	TGTGCCAGCAGACTTAACTCCTACAATGAGCAGTTCTTC	CASRLNSYNEQFF
few	NA	TRBJ2-3	TRBV25-1	TGTGCCAGCAGTGACCCTCCTGCAGGGGTAAAATTGACAGATACGCAGTATTTT	CASSDPPAGVKLTDTQYF